One and the same sample provided the 32 T cell receptor beta chains below, sequenced in a study of OX40 agonist ivuxolimab in advanced cancers. The table came from immunoSEQ multiplex PCR; TCRdb's copy has only in-frame clones and leaves some out. Among under 65,000 clones, under 90% were seen once, and the ten largest hold about 1.9%. Here the sequenced sample was CD4+ or CD8+ T cells sorted from blood, taken in a trial of the OX40 agonist ivuxolimab. These receptors were taken from an adult with an advanced solid tumor such as melanoma, head and neck, liver or kidney cancer.

The V and J genes are TRBV2 and TRBJ1-4; D may be TRBD1 (5 bases). CDR3 length: 15 amino acids. Germline V gene data show CDR1 as SNHLY and CDR2 as FYNNEI. V dropped 8 bases and J dropped 2 bases, with 15 bases sitting between them. CDR3 in amino acids: CASRFGGWTNEKLFF. As DNA, the CDR3 is TGTGCCAGCCGCTTTGGGGGTTGGACTAATGAAAAACTGTTTTTT.

A note on this clone: The junction differs from germline at one of its ends, possibly a read error. The rearrangement joins TRBV7-7 to TRBJ1-6; D gene ambiguous. The CDR3 is 14 residues long. From germline, CDR1 is SSHAT and CDR2 FNYEAQ (reference sequence). In DNA, the CDR3 is TGTGCTAGCAGCCGGACGGGATATAATTCACCCCTCCACTTT. It translates to CASSRTGYNSPLHF.

The chain couples TRBV5-4 to TRBJ2-2, with 10 bases lining up with TRBD1. Trimming took 6 bases from V and 4 from J; bases not matched to a gene: 9. Germline V CDR1 and CDR2: SGHNT, YYREEE (reference sequence). CDR3 length: 16 residues. DNA of the CDR3: TGTGCCAGCAACCAAGACAGGGGGCGCCGCACCGGGGAGCTGTTTTTT. Translating gives CASNQDRGRRTGELFF.

The chain combines TRBV7-8 with TRBJ2-1; TRBD1 agrees at 9 bases. CDR1 and CDR2 (germline): SGHVS, FQNEAQ. Trimming removed 5 bases from V and 10 bases from J; junction bases left unmatched: 15. This CDR3 has 16 residues. The CDR3 sequence: CASSPLGQGGLGEQFF. The CDR3, as DNA: TGTGCCAGCAGCCCCCTGGGACAGGGTGGATTGGGAGAGCAGTTCTTC.

The rearrangement joins TRBV7-6 to TRBJ2-1, with 8 bases aligning to TRBD2. The CDR3 is 15 residues long. With 5 bases clipped from V and 8 bases from J, the junction kept 11 bases outside the gene matches. CDR1 and CDR2 from the germline V gene are SGHVS and FNYEAQ. This CDR3 reads CASSATGTSSYEQFF. CDR3 sequence (DNA): TGTGCCAGCAGCGCTACTGGGACTAGTAGCTATGAGCAGTTCTTC.

The chain uses TRBV9 and TRBJ1-4; no clear D gene. The CDR3 runs to 17 residues. Trimming shortened V by 4 bases and J by 0 bases, and 16 bases separated the two germline ends. The germline V gene encodes CDR1 SGDLS and CDR2 YYNGEE. For the CDR3, the DNA is TGTGCCAGCAGCCCAAGTAGGAATCCTGCAACTAATGAAAAACTGTTTTTT. Translating gives CASSPSRNPATNEKLFF.

The chain has TRBV2 and TRBJ1-6; weak D call: TRBD1 (6 bases). Germline V CDR1 and CDR2: SNHLY, FYNNEI. Deletions cut 7 bases from V and 7 bases from J, with 17 bases between. The length of the CDR3 is 15 residues. The CDR3 coding sequence is TGTGCCAGCAACCTGGACAGCTGGAAAAATTCACCCCTCCACTTT. It specifies CASNLDSWKNSPLHF.

The chain employs TRBV10-2 and TRBJ2-1, with a tentative D call TRBD2 (5 bases). The CDR3 runs to 17 residues. V lost 0 bases and J lost 4, with 16 bases in between. Germline CDR1 reads WSHSY; CDR2 reads SAAADI. The CDR3 region is CASSESSFWTSYNEQFF. The CDR3 nucleotides are TGCGCCAGCAGTGAGTCGAGTTTTTGGACTTCATACAATGAGCAGTTCTTC.

The chain has TRBV7-3 and TRBJ2-3, with a possible D match to TRBD1 (5 bases). Germline V lookup: CDR1 SGHTA, CDR2 FQGTGA. The CDR3 runs 13 residues. Trimming stripped 1 base from V and 4 bases from J, with 6 bases between. The CDR3, as DNA: TGTGCCAGCAGCTTAAGACAGTCAGATACGCAGTATTTT. Encoded protein: CASSLRQSDTQYF.

The V call is TRBV7-8, the J call TRBJ1-1; 7 bases map to TRBD1. V trimming: 2 bases; J trimming: 5 bases; junction bases outside the gene matches: 8. This CDR3 has 15 residues. Germline V lookup: CDR1 SGHVS, CDR2 FQNEAQ. The CDR3 protein is CASSLITGDWTEAFF. The CDR3, as DNA: TGTGCCAGCAGCTTAATTACAGGGGATTGGACTGAAGCTTTCTTT.

The rearrangement uses TRBV4-2 and TRBJ2-7, with TRBD1 as a possible D gene (5 bases). V was trimmed by 4 bases and J by 2 bases, leaving 9 bases between them. Per the germline V gene, CDR1 is LGHNA and CDR2 is YNFKEQ. The CDR3 loop spans 13 amino acids. The CDR3 region is CASSPTEAYEQYF. CDR3 DNA: TGTGCCAGCAGCCCGACAGAAGCCTACGAGCAGTACTTC.

The rearrangement links TRBV7-3 to TRBJ2-5; 7 nucleotides line up with TRBD1. Per germline, CDR1 SGHTA and CDR2 FQGTGA. The CDR3 has 15 amino acids. V trimming: 5 bases; J trimming: 5 bases; junction bases outside the gene matches: 11. DNA of the CDR3: TGTGCCAGCAGCCCCGAAGGAGCCAGGGGGGAGACCCAGTACTTC. Amino acids: CASSPEGARGETQYF.

This clone was counted only a few times. The chain links TRBV4-2 to TRBJ1-5; D is undetermined. The length of the CDR3 is 13 residues. Trimming pared 1 base from V and 5 bases from J, leaving 6 bases between. Germline lookup yields CDR1 LGHNA and CDR2 YNFKEQ. CDR3 nucleotide sequence: TGTGCCAGCAGCCAAGGGCGTGATCAGCCCCAGCATTTT. Encoded protein: CASSQGRDQPQHF.

The chain joins TRBV19 to TRBJ1-4; D is perhaps TRBD1 (5 bases). Trimming removed 0 bases at V and 7 bases at J, with 12 bases between. This CDR3 spans 15 amino acids. CDR1 is LNHDA and CDR2 is SQIVND in the germline V gene (reference sequence). The CDR3 sequence is CASSIEGRAREKLFF. The DNA of the CDR3 is TGTGCCAGTAGTATAGAGGGCAGGGCGCGTGAAAAACTGTTTTTT.

This clone was seen only a few times. J is TRBJ1-4 and V is TRBV30; D is possibly TRBD1 (5 bases). Trimming removed 4 bases at V and 7 bases at J, with 13 bases between. This CDR3 region has 13 residues. CDR1 and CDR2 (germline): GTSNPN, SVGIG (reference sequence). CDR3 loop: CAWKPGPLEKLFF. The CDR3 DNA reads as TGTGCCTGGAAGCCGGGACCTCTTGAAAAACTGTTTTTT.

The chain joins TRBV6-8 to TRBJ2-7; 7 nucleotides agree with TRBD1. The CDR3 extends over 13 amino acids. Losses at the gene ends were 5 bases for V and 3 bases for J; bases not matched to a gene: 4. Germline CDR1 reads MNHGY; CDR2 reads SAAAGT. The CDR3 sequence is CASSGDSFYEQYF. The CDR3, as DNA: TGTGCCAGCAGTGGGGACAGCTTCTACGAGCAGTACTTC.

This sequence joins TRBV4-1 and TRBJ1-2, with a tentative D call TRBD1 (6 bases). V was pared by 0 bases and J by 5 bases, with 16 bases between. CDR3 size: 16 residues. Germline CDR1 reads MGHRA; CDR2 reads YSYEKL. The CDR3 here is CASSQDQGGQPYGYTF. The CDR3 DNA follows: TGCGCCAGCAGCCAAGATCAAGGCGGACAGCCTTATGGCTACACCTTC.

The chain recombines TRBV9 with TRBJ1-5; possibly TRBD1 for D (5 bases). V was trimmed by 0 bases and J by 6 bases, leaving 10 bases between them. The CDR3 has 14 residues. In germline, CDR1 is SGDLS, CDR2 YYNGEE. The CDR3 loop is CASSVGGGVQPQHF. In nucleotides, the CDR3 is TGTGCCAGCAGCGTAGGGGGAGGGGTTCAGCCCCAGCATTTT.

The chain employs TRBV5-8 and TRBJ2-7; tentatively, D is TRBD2 (5 bases). From germline, CDR1 is SGHTS and CDR2 YDEGEE. Trimming cost V 3 bases and J 2 bases, with 15 bases left between them. This CDR3 is 15 amino acids long. This CDR3 reads CASSSPVRATYEQYF. CDR3 bases: TGTGCCAGCAGCTCCCCTGTGAGGGCAACCTACGAGCAGTACTTC.

The rearrangement uses TRBV6-1 and TRBJ2-3; D is possibly TRBD1 (5 bases). Germline V gene data show CDR1 as MNHNS and CDR2 as SASEGT. This CDR3 region has 14 residues. Trimming left V 5 bases short and J 1 base short, with 10 bases between. CDR3 in amino acids: CASSRGGGTDTQYF. CDR3 coding DNA: TGTGCCAGCAGTAGGGGCGGAGGCACAGATACGCAGTATTTT.

The genes are TRBV5-4 and TRBJ2-5, with TRBD2 matching over 13 bases. CDR1 and CDR2 (germline): SGHNT, YYREEE (reference sequence). The CDR3 has 17 residues. Trimming removed 8 bases from V and 1 base from J; junction bases left unmatched: 11. The CDR3 spells CARGKLGLAGPQETQYF. The CDR3 DNA reads TGTGCCAGAGGAAAATTGGGACTAGCGGGGCCCCAAGAGACCCAGTACTTC. The variable domain in full, completed from reference TRBV5-4 and TRBJ2-5, reads ETGVTQSPTHLIKTRGQQVTLRCSSQSGHNTVSWYQQALGQGPQFIFQYYREEENGRGNFPPRFSGLQFPNYSSELNVNALELDDSALYLCARGKLGLAGPQETQYFGPGTRLLVL.

This clone has only a few counts. The genes are TRBV19 and TRBJ2-1; maybe TRBD2 (5 bases). CDR1 and CDR2 (germline): LNHDA, SQIVND (reference sequence). V was pared by 0 bases and J by 9 bases, with 15 bases between. CDR3 size: 15 residues. CDR3 in amino acids: CASSIEVGVGPEQFF. The CDR3 nucleotides read TGTGCCAGTAGTATAGAGGTCGGGGTGGGTCCTGAGCAGTTCTTC.

The chain carries TRBV18 and TRBJ2-7, with D possibly being TRBD1 (5 bases). The CDR3 has 15 amino acids. The V and J ends lost 3 bases and 7 bases respectively, with 19 bases between them. CDR1 and CDR2 (germline): KGHSH, LQKENI. CDR3 residues: CASSPPQTAKREQYF. As DNA, the CDR3 is TGTGCCAGCTCACCTCCCCAGACAGCGAAGAGGGAGCAGTACTTC.

This chain joins TRBV5-6 and TRBJ1-2; D uncertain. The V and J ends lost 2 bases and 6 bases respectively, with 8 bases between them. The CDR3 is made up of 12 amino acids. Germline V gives CDR1 SGHDT, CDR2 YYEEEE. The CDR3 protein is CASSLGPDGYTF. The CDR3 nucleotides read TGTGCCAGCAGCTTAGGGCCGGATGGCTACACCTTC.

This chain joins TRBV5-1 and TRBJ1-3; the match to TRBD1 covers 9 bases. Trimming took 0 bases from V and 7 from J; bases not matched to a gene: 2. Germline V gene lookup returns CDR1 SGHRS and CDR2 YFSETQ. The CDR3 is 14 amino acids. CDR3 sequence reads: CASSLGQGENTIYF. The CDR3 bases are TGCGCCAGCAGCTTGGGACAGGGGGAGAACACCATATATTTT.

The rearrangement uses TRBV7-2 and TRBJ2-3; D is unresolved. CDR3 size: 11 residues. The V end lost 1 base, the J end lost 10 bases, and 6 bases lay between the germline ends. Germline V gene data show CDR1 as SGHTA and CDR2 as FQGNSA. The CDR3 region has the DNA TGTGCCAGCAGCTTAGGAGACGCGCAGTATTTT. Translation gives CASSLGDAQYF. Combining the CDR3 with reference TRBV7-2 and TRBJ2-3 gives the whole variable domain GAGVSQSPSNKVTEKGKDVELRCDPISGHTALYWYRQSLGQGLEFLIYFQGNSAPDKSGLPSDRFSAERTGGSVSTLTIQRTQQEDSAVYLCASSLGDAQYFGPGTRLTVL.

Points on this clone: The junction departs from the called germline gene at one end, perhaps through a read error. The chain employs TRBV6-1 and TRBJ2-7, with 8 bases identical to TRBD1. CDR1 is MNHNS, CDR2 SASEGT, per germline. This CDR3 is 15 amino acids long. This CDR3 is CASSKAWTGSYEQYF. CDR3 DNA: TGTGCCAGCAGTAAAGCCTGGACAGGGTCCTACGAGCAGTACTTC.

The chain carries TRBV5-4 and TRBJ2-3; D may be TRBD1 or TRBD2 (5 bases each). Trimming shortened V by 4 bases and J by 0 bases, and 12 bases separated the two germline ends. This CDR3 spans 15 amino acids. Germline CDR1 is SGHNT and CDR2 is YYREEE (reference sequence). The CDR3 loop reads CASSGGPSSTDTQYF. DNA for the CDR3: TGTGCCAGCAGCGGGGGACCATCTAGCACAGATACGCAGTATTTT. Drawing the rest from reference TRBV5-4 and TRBJ2-3, the complete variable domain is ETGVTQSPTHLIKTRGQQVTLRCSSQSGHNTVSWYQQALGQGPQFIFQYYREEENGRGNFPPRFSGLQFPNYSSELNVNALELDDSALYLCASSGGPSSTDTQYFGPGTRLTVL.

The sample holds many counts of this clone. The rearrangement links TRBV19 to TRBJ1-2, with D perhaps matching TRBD1 (6 bases). The CDR3 is 14 amino acids. The V end lost 7 bases, the J end lost 2 bases, and 14 bases lay between the germline ends. Germline assignment: CDR1 LNHDA and CDR2 SQIVND (reference sequence). CDR3 sequence: CASTRGQTNYGYTF. The CDR3 nucleotides are TGTGCCAGTACTAGGGGACAAACCAACTATGGCTACACCTTC.

V gene TRBV4-2 combines with J gene TRBJ2-1, with TRBD2 as a possible D gene (6 bases). Germline values: CDR1 LGHNA, CDR2 YNFKEQ. Trimming took 4 bases from V and 2 from J, leaving 12 bases between them. This CDR3 comprises 15 residues. The DNA for the CDR3 is TGTGCCAGCAGCCTGTCCGGGGGAACCTACAATGAGCAGTTCTTC. Translating gives CASSLSGGTYNEQFF.

This chain links TRBV11-2 with TRBJ1-5; 7 bases line up with TRBD1. The trim removed 2 bases at V and 0 bases at J, leaving 7 bases unmatched. CDR3 length equals 17 residues. Per the germline V gene, CDR1 is SGHAT and CDR2 is FQNNGV. The CDR3 protein is CASSLRGDSYSNQPQHF. CDR3 nucleotides: TGTGCCAGCAGCTTAAGGGGGGACAGTTATAGCAATCAGCCCCAGCATTTT.

This rearrangement joins TRBV5-4 to TRBJ1-5, with D possibly being TRBD1 (5 bases). Germline lookup yields CDR1 SGHNT and CDR2 YYREEE (reference sequence). Between the trimmed V and J ends, which lost 0 bases and 4 bases, there was a span of 11 bases. The CDR3 totals 15 residues. CDR3 region: CASSLGQGRNQPQHF. In DNA form, the CDR3 reads TGTGCCAGCAGCTTGGGGCAGGGACGAAATCAGCCCCAGCATTTT.